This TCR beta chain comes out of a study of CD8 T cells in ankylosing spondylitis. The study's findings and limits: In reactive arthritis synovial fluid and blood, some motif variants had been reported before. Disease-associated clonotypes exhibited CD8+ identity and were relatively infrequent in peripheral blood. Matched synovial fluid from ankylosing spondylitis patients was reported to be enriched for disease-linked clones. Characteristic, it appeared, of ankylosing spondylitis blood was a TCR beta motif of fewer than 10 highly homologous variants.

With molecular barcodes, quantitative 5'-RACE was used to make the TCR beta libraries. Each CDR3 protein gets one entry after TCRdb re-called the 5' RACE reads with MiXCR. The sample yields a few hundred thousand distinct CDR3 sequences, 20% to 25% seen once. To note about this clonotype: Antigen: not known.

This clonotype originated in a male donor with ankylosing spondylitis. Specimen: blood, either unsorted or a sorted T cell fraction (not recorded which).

DNA of the CDR3: TGCAGTGTGAAGGGAGTAGGGAATTCACCCCTCCACTTT. Translation gives CSVKGVGNSPLHF. The gene calls are TRBV20-1 and TRBJ1-6; D gene unclear. The CDR3 length is 13 residues. V was pared by 7 bases and J by 7 bases, with 14 bases between. The V gene's germline CDR1 is DFQATT and CDR2 SNEGSKA (reference sequence).